The clone carrying this T cell receptor (beta chain) was seen only once. Its antigen is currently unknown. TCRdb recomputed calls from the RT-PCR reads with MiXCR, one row per CDR3 protein. The sample has over 150,000 distinct CDR3 sequences; around a tenth are singletons. The data belong to a study of response to subunit inactivated influenza vaccine. Study conclusions and caveats: Authors suggested that a seasonal influenza vaccination recruits few new T cells each time.

CDR1 SEHNR and CDR2 FQNEAQ come from the germline V gene (reference sequence). The CDR3 loop spans 15 amino acids. V shed 5 bases and J 2 bases; nucleotides not matched to a gene: 7. This TCR derives from a man in his fifties or sixties who received an inactivated influenza vaccine. The material was CD8+ T cells sorted from PBMCs, obtained around 25 months after vaccination. V and J are TRBV7-9 and TRBJ2-7, with 9 bases lining up with TRBD1. The CDR3 spells CASSDSRDRAYEQYF. The CDR3 DNA reads TGTGCCAGCAGCGATTCACGGGACAGGGCCTACGAGCAGTACTTC.